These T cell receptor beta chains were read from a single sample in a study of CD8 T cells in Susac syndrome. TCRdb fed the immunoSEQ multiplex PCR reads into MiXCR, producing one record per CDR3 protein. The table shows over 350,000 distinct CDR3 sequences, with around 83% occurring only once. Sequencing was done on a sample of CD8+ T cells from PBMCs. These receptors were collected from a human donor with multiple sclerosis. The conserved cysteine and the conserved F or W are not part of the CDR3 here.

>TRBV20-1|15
SAIPSTQERDTYGYT
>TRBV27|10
ASSFRYGEWY
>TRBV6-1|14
ASSEHDSLLNTEAF
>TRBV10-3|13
AISVSGDSNQPQH
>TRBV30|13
AWSVLAGNNNEQF
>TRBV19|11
ASSIEFGYEQY
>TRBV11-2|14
ASSSNSGGTSDTQY
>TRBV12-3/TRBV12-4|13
ASSFGTGINYEQY
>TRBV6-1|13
ASSGTGTGANVLT
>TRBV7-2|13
ASSVTGPMNYEQY
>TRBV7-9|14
ASSSASGTGREKLF
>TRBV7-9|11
ASSTQGRKKLF
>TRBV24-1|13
ATSDGFSYYNEQF
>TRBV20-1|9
SARELGEQY
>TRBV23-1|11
ASSQRGYYEQY
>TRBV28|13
ASVGSRYSYNEQF
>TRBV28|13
ASTNLAFIGVEQF
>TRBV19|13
ASSIVAGVIHEQY
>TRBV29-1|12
SVESGGNSYEQY
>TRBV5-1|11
ASRLGVGNTIY
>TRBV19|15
ASSISFPRDGTGELF
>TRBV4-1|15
ASSPSPSGLLYNEQF
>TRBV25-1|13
ASSDPSGSSYEQY
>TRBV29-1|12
SVYDRSKNTEAF
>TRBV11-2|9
ASSLGRGKY
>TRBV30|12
AWSGLAGPDTQY
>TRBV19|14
ASSIWAANSNQPQH
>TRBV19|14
ASSTGQVSSYNEQF
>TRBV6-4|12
ASSGSGASYEQY
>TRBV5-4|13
ASSKHPGTGDTWF
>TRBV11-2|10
ASSLQATQQF
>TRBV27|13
ASSLSSGRLNEQF
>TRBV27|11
ASSFRGTGELF
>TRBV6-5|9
ASSYKETQY
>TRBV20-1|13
SAPGTSGNTDTQY
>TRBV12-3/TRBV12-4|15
ASSTPPGQGRGETQY
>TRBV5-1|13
ASSLGDQGNSPLH
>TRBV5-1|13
ASSLKGSYNSPLH
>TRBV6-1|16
ASQPRGAYISTNEKLF
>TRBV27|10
ASRRGASEQF
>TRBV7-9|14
ASSLGPSGVQETQY
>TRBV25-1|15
ASSEFFPPNSGNTIY
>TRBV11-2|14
ASSLDHTDRYGELF
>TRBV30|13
AWSVEQGSTDTQY
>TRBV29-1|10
SVKLGNTEAF
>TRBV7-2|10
ASSLWGYEQY
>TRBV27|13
ASSLEGLAGNEQF
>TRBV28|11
ASSFSQLGELF
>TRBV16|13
ASSQFWGSGNTIY
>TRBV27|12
ASSDYSSYNEQF
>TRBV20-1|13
SARDTGTGNYGYT